The sequence of this TCR beta chain was determined in a study of Ad26.COV2.S vaccination and SARS-CoV-2 variants. The wider study: Donor was assigned to the Ad26.COV2.S arm of trial COV1001. The study gave Ad26.COV2.S intramuscularly, once or twice 56 days apart. Findings and limits, study-wide: The study found higher spike-specific TCR breadth in vaccine than placebo recipients. For non-spike TCRs, breadth in vaccine recipients resembled that in placebo recipients.

Profiling relied on immunoSEQ multiplex PCR, and the TCRdb table lists in-frame clones only, not all of them. This table holds under 400,000 clones, more than 75% found once. Treatment reported: some 19 received Ad26.COV2.S at low or high dose, single or two shots; 5 received placebo; per-sample allocation not given. Sample collection was performed on day 63 after the first vaccine or placebo injection. The germline gives CDR1 LGHDT, CDR2 YNNKEL (reference sequence). V was trimmed by 1 base and J by 6 bases, leaving 13 bases between them. The CDR3 is made up of 14 amino acids. Details on this clone: Its antigen is still unknown.

Sequences were derived from peripheral blood, sampled in a trial of Ad26.COV2.S vaccine versus placebo. V is TRBV3-1 (or the pseudogene TRBV3-2) and J is TRBJ2-7; D is possibly TRBD1 (6 bases). This clonotype was obtained from a person aged 18 to 65 who received the Ad26.COV2.S COVID-19 vaccine or a placebo. The CDR3 sequence is CASSQGTGSGEQYF. The CDR3 coding sequence is TGTGCCAGCAGCCAAGGAACAGGGTCTGGCGAGCAGTACTTC.